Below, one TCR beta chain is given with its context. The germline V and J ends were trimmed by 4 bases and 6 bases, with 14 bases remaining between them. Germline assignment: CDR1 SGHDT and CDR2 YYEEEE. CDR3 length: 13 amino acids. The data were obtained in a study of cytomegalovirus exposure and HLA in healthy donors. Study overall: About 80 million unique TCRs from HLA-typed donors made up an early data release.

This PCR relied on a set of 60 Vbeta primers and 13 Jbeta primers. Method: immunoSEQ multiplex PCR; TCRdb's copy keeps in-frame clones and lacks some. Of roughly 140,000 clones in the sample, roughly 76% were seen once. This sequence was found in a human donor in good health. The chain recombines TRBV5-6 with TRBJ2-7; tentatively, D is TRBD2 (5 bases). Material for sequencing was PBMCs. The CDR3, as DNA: TGTGCCAGCAGCCTCGCGAGAGGGCGCGAGCAGTACTTC. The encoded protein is CASSLARGREQYF.